Shown below are 3 T cell receptor beta chains from a single sample sequenced in a study of shared clonotypes between healthy human individuals. Generated by immunoSEQ multiplex PCR, the TCRdb table keeps only in-frame clones and is missing some. The sample records more than 900,000 clones, about four fifths being singletons. The sequenced material came from memory CD4+ T cells from PBMCs. Indicated subset: CD45RA-negative fraction. Every receptor here comes from a man younger than 35 in good health. Some clones in this sample may be carry-over from other donors' samples.

This clone has a single count. CDR3: CASSIGTGIYNEQFF. The CDR3 DNA follows: TGTGCCAGTAGTATAGGGACAGGAATTTACAATGAGCAGTTCTTC. The genes are TRBV19 and TRBJ2-1; 7 bases map to TRBD1. Germline CDR1 reads LNHDA; CDR2 reads SQIVND (reference sequence). Trimming removed 1 base from V and 4 bases from J; junction bases left unmatched: 4. This CDR3 contains 15 residues.

The chain combines TRBV15 with TRBJ1-2, with D uncertain. The germline V and J ends were trimmed by 0 bases and 2 bases, with 10 bases remaining between them. The germline V gene has CDR1 LNHNV and CDR2 YYDKDF (reference sequence). The CDR3 consists of 15 residues. The DNA of the CDR3 is TGTGCCACCAGCAGAGAGAACACTCCCAACTATGGCTACACCTTC. Encoded protein: CATSRENTPNYGYTF. Looking up the rest from reference TRBV15 and TRBJ1-2 gives the full variable domain: DAMVIQNPRYQVTQFGKPVTLSCSQTLNHNVMYWYQQKSSQAPKLLFHYYDKDFNNEADTPDNFQSRRPNTSFCFLDIRSPGLGDTAMYLCATSRENTPNYGYTFGSGTRLTVV.

The genes are TRBV28 and TRBJ1-4; 7 bases agree with TRBD1. The CDR3 is made up of 16 amino acids. The ends lost 5 bases at V and 3 bases at J; junction bases unmatched: 9. CDR1 and CDR2 (germline): MDHEN, SYDVKM. CDR3 sequence: CASSLMNTGANEKLFF. CDR3 DNA: TGTGCCAGCAGTCTAATGAACACAGGGGCTAATGAAAAACTGTTTTTT.